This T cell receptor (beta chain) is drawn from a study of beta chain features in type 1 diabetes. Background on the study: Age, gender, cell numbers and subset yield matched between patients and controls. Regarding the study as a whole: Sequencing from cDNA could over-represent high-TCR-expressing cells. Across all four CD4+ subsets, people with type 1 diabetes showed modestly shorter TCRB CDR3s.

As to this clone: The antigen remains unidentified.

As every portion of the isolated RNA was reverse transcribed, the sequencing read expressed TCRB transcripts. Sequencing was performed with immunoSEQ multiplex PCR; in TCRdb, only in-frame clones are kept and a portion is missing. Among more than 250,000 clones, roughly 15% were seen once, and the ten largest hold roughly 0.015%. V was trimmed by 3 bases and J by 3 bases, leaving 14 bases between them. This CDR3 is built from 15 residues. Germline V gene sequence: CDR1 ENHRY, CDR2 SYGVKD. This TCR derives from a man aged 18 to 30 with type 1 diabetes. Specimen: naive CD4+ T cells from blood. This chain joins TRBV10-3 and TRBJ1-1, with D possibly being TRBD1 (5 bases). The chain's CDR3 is CAISDGRGLHTEAFF. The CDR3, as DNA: TGTGCCATCAGTGACGGTCGGGGGTTACACACTGAAGCTTTCTTT.